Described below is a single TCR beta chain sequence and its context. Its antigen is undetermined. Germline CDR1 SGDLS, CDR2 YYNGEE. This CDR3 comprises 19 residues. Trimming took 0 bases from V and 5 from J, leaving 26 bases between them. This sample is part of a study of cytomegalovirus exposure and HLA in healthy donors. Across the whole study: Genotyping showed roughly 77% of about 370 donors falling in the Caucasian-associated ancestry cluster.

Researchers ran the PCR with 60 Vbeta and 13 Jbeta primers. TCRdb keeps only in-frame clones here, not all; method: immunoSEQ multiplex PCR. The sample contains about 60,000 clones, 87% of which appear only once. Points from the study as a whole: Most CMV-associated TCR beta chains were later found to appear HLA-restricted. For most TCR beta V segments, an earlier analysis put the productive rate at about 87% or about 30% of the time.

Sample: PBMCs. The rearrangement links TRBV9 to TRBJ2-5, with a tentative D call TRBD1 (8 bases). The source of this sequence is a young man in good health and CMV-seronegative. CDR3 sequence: CASSVGNSGGAGGRETQYF. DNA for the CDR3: TGTGCCAGCAGCGTAGGAAACAGTGGGGGGGCAGGGGGCAGGGAGACCCAGTACTTC.